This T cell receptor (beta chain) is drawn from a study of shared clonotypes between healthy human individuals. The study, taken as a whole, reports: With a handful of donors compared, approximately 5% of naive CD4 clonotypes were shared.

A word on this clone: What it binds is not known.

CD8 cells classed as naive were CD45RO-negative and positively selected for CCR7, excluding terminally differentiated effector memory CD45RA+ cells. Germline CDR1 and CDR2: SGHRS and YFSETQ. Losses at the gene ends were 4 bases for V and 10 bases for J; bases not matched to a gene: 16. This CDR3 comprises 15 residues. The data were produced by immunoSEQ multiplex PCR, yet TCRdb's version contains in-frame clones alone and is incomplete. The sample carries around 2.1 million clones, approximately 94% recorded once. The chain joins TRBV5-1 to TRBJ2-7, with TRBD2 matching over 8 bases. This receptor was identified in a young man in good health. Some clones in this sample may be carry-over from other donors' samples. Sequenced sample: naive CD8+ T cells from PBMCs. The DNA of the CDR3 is TGCGCCAGCAGCCTCACCATAGCGGGGTCCCTGGAACAGTACTTC. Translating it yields CASSLTIAGSLEQYF.